This T cell receptor beta chain was captured by sequencing in a study of T-cell memory formation after mild COVID-19. General study points: There were some responding clones in pre-infection memory, which suggested that cross-reactive memory had joined. Contracting clones localized mainly to CM and EM when CD4+ and mainly to EMRA when CD8+.

To note about this clonotype: Its antigen is not known.

After 5'RACE with constant-segment primers, TCR alpha and TCR beta cDNA libraries carrying sample barcodes and UMIs were obtained. TCRdb reanalysed the 5' RACE reads using MiXCR and keeps one entry per CDR3 protein. The sample contains about 470,000 distinct CDR3 sequences, around a quarter of which appear only once. Losses at the gene ends were 3 bases for V and 5 bases for J; bases not matched to a gene: 8. The length of the CDR3 is 15 residues. In germline, CDR1 is SGHDT, CDR2 YYEEEE. This chain connects TRBV5-6 to TRBJ2-5, with 9 bases lining up with TRBD1. Sequences were obtained from PBMCs or a T cell subset sorted from them (not recorded which). This sequence originates from an adult woman who had mild COVID-19 (a few samples of this study predate the infection). Cell type and time point are not known. Written as DNA, the CDR3 is TGTGCCAGCAGCTATCCGGGACAGGGTAGGGAGACCCAGTACTTC. This codes for CASSYPGQGRETQYF.